The 23 T cell receptor beta chains below come from one sample, sequenced in a study of response to subunit inactivated influenza vaccine. TCRdb fed the RT-PCR reads into MiXCR, producing one record per CDR3 protein. The data show around 540,000 distinct CDR3 sequences, approximately 12% seen once. The input for sequencing was PBMCs from blood, taken on the day of vaccination. These receptors came from a man between 50 and 59 years old who received an inactivated influenza vaccine.

In its sample, this clonotype was seen many times. CDR3 coding DNA: TGCGCCAGCAGACCTAGGACAGGGGTTAGCTCTGGGGCCAACGTCCTGACTTTC. Its translation: CASRPRTGVSSGANVLTF. The rearrangement links TRBV5-1 to TRBJ2-6; 9 nucleotides line up with TRBD1. CDR1 is SGHRS and CDR2 is YFSETQ in the germline V gene. The V and J ends lost 5 bases and 0 bases, in that order; junction bases with no gene match: 9. The CDR3 loop spans 18 amino acids.

The chain combines TRBV12-3 or TRBV12-4 with TRBJ2-7; TRBD1 matches at 8 bases. Trimming at V came to 5 bases and at J to 7 bases, leaving 10 bases not matched to a gene. The CDR3 has 14 residues. In DNA, the CDR3 is TGTGCCAGCAGTAAGGACAGGGCCATCCGGGAGCAGTACTTC. Translation: CASSKDRAIREQYF.

This clonotype appeared many times. The chain combines TRBV4-3 with TRBJ2-1, with D unresolved. The CDR3 loop spans 13 amino acids. The V and J ends lost 0 bases and 4 bases respectively, with 4 bases between them. The germline CDR1 and CDR2 sequences are LGHNA and YSLEER. CDR3 coding DNA: TGCGCCAGCAGCCAAGAACTATACAATGAGCAGTTCTTC. Protein product: CASSQELYNEQFF.

This clonotype showed up many times. As DNA, the CDR3 is TGTGCCAGCAGCTCCCGTGTTAGCGGACTTTACAATGAGCAGTTCTTC. It specifies CASSSRVSGLYNEQFF. This rearrangement joins TRBV9 to TRBJ2-1; tentatively, D is TRBD2 (6 bases). Per the germline V gene, CDR1 is SGDLS and CDR2 is YYNGEE. The CDR3 length is 16 residues. V lost 4 bases and J lost 4, with 18 bases in between.

The genes are TRBV5-1 and TRBJ2-7; 9 nucleotides agree with TRBD2. This CDR3 is 16 amino acids long. Germline V gene sequence: CDR1 SGHRS, CDR2 YFSETQ. J was trimmed by 2 bases and V by 0 bases; bases with no gene match: 6. CDR3: CASSLEFAGGPYEQYF. DNA of the CDR3: TGCGCCAGCAGCTTGGAGTTTGCGGGAGGGCCCTACGAGCAGTACTTC.

This clonotype has just a few counts. This chain uses TRBV5-1 with TRBJ2-5; a weak D match, TRBD1 (7 bases). Trimming stripped 4 bases from V and 0 bases from J, with 13 bases between. Looked up from germline, CDR1 is SGHRS and CDR2 is YFSETQ. The length of the CDR3 is 15 residues. The CDR3 spells CASSPQGGDQETQYF. The CDR3 DNA follows: TGCGCCAGCAGCCCCCAGGGGGGAGACCAAGAGACCCAGTACTTC.

This clonotype was detected only a few times. This rearrangement joins TRBV7-9 to TRBJ2-6; D unclear. Trimming left V 2 bases short and J 11 bases short, with 13 bases between. CDR3 length equals 14 residues. Per the germline V gene, CDR1 is SEHNR and CDR2 is FQNEAQ (reference sequence). The DNA for the CDR3 is TGTGCCAGCAGCTTATTCCACCCAAGCGACGTCCTGACTTTC. This translates into CASSLFHPSDVLTF.

The chain carries TRBV5-1 and TRBJ2-7; D not resolved. The V gene's germline CDR1 is SGHRS and CDR2 YFSETQ. CDR3 length: 13 residues. V gave up 6 bases and J gave up 2 bases, with 12 bases separating them. The CDR3 DNA is TGCGCCAGCACTCAGGAAGGAGCCTACGAGCAGTACTTC. Amino acid sequence: CASTQEGAYEQYF.

CDR3 nucleotides: TGTGCCATCAGCACCGGGACAGGGAATTCACCCCTCCACTTT. It translates to CAISTGTGNSPLHF. This chain uses TRBV10-3 with TRBJ1-6; TRBD1 aligns across 9 bases. CDR1 ENHRY and CDR2 SYGVKD come from the germline V gene. The CDR3 covers 14 residues. The trim removed 6 bases at V and 7 bases at J, leaving 4 bases unmatched.

At least ten counts were recorded for this clonotype. This chain connects TRBV29-1 to TRBJ2-5; 9 bases line up with TRBD1. This CDR3 is 12 amino acids long. The V segment lost 3 bases and the J segment 14 bases; nucleotides outside the gene matches: 10. Germline CDR1 reads SQVTM; CDR2 reads ANQGSEA. Written as DNA, the CDR3 is TGCAGCGTTGATAGAGGGGGGACAGGGCTATACTTC. Translating it yields CSVDRGGTGLYF.

The sample holds many counts of this clonotype. The CDR3 here is CASSLNTGGYGYTF. The CDR3 DNA is TGTGCCAGCAGTTTAAACACAGGGGGCTATGGCTACACCTTC. This chain connects TRBV12-3 or TRBV12-4 to TRBJ1-2, with TRBD1 matching over 8 bases. The CDR3 is made up of 14 amino acids. Trimming at V came to 2 bases and at J to 4 bases, leaving 3 bases not matched to a gene.

This clonotype appeared a few times. The V gene is TRBV5-1, the J gene TRBJ2-3; 7 bases are a match to TRBD2. From germline, CDR1 is SGHRS and CDR2 YFSETQ. This CDR3 has 15 residues. V lost 0 bases to trimming and J lost 6 bases; unmatched junction nucleotides: 7. The CDR3 DNA reads as TGCGCCAGCAGCTTGGCACTAAGCGGGATCGATACGCAGTATTTT. Amino acids: CASSLALSGIDTQYF. Variable domain in full (rest from reference TRBV5-1 and TRBJ2-3): KAGVTQTPRYLIKTRGQQVTLSCSPISGHRSVSWYQQTPGQGLQFLFEYFSETQRNKGNFPGRFSGRQFSNSRSEMNVSTLELGDSALYLCASSLALSGIDTQYFGPGTRLTVL.

On this clonotype itself: An end of the junction does not agree with germline; a read error may underlie this. The chain recombines TRBV11-2 with TRBJ1-2; D may be TRBD1 (5 bases). This CDR3 is built from 12 residues. The germline V gene has CDR1 SGHAT and CDR2 FQNNGV. The CDR3 region has the DNA TGTGCCAGCAGCCCCAGGGTGGACCATGCGTACTTC. It yields the protein CASSPRVDHAYF. The variable domain in full, completed from reference TRBV11-2 and TRBJ1-2, reads EAGVAQSPRYKIIEKRQSVAFWCNPISGHATLYWYQQILGQGPKLLIQFQNNGVVDDSQLPKDRFSAERLKGVDSTLKIQPAKLEDSAVYLCASSPRVDHAYFGSGTRLTVV.

This clonotype was counted between two and nine times. The chain employs TRBV28 and TRBJ2-7; 12 bases fit TRBD2. Germline CDR1 MDHEN, CDR2 SYDVKM. CDR3 length equals 14 residues. V gave up 8 bases and J gave up 2 bases; unmatched junction bases: 4. The CDR3 is CASRPSGRAYEQYF. Here the CDR3 DNA reads TGTGCCAGCCGGCCTAGCGGGAGGGCCTACGAGCAGTACTTC. Full variable domain (missing parts from reference TRBV28 and TRBJ2-7): DVKVTQSSRYLVKRTGEKVFLECVQDMDHENMFWYRQDPGLGLRLIYFSYDVKMKEKGDIPEGYSVSREKKERFSLILESASTNQTSMYLCASRPSGRAYEQYFGPGTRLTVT.

This clonotype was found a few times. The chain links TRBV2 to TRBJ2-6; D is uncertain. Germline V CDR1 and CDR2: SNHLY, FYNNEI. The length of the CDR3 is 16 residues. V gave up 2 bases and J gave up 2 bases, with 10 bases separating them. CDR3 DNA: TGTGCCAGCAGTGAACAGAGTCCGGCTGGGGCCAACGTCCTGACTTTC. The encoded protein is CASSEQSPAGANVLTF. Complete variable domain (other parts from reference TRBV2 and TRBJ2-6): EPEVTQTPSHQVTQMGQEVILRCVPISNHLYFYWYRQILGQKVEFLVSFYNNEISEKSEIFDDQFSVERPDGSNFTLKIRSTKLEDSAMYFCASSEQSPAGANVLTFGAGSRLTVL.

Note on this clonotype: A much bigger clone sits one base away, suggesting this may be a read error. In DNA, the CDR3 is TGTGCCAGCAGCTTACGTGCTAGCAAGGACGAGACCCAGTACTTC. Its protein product is CASSLRASKDETQYF. The chain uses TRBV7-2 and TRBJ2-5, with D possibly TRBD2 on 5 matching bases. The ends were cut back, 2 bases at V and 5 bases at J, with 15 bases in the middle. Germline V lookup: CDR1 SGHTA, CDR2 FQGNSA. The CDR3 is 15 amino acids.

The chain couples TRBV20-1 to TRBJ2-1, with 9 bases fitting TRBD2. Germline trimming cut 4 bases from V and 10 bases from J; bases unmatched to any gene: 17. This CDR3 spans 16 amino acids. CDR1 is DFQATT and CDR2 is SNEGSKA in the germline V gene (reference sequence). The CDR3 DNA follows: TGCAGTGCTAATTCTCGGCTAGCGGGAAGAGCGAGAGAGCAGTTCTTC. Translating it yields CSANSRLAGRAREQFF.

The chain carries TRBV6-5 and TRBJ2-7, with 8 bases lining up with TRBD2. Per germline, CDR1 MNHEY and CDR2 SVGAGI. The CDR3 loop spans 14 amino acids. J was trimmed by 5 bases and V by 2 bases; bases with no gene match: 5. CDR3 DNA: TGTGCCAGCAGTTACCCGGGGGGGGCAAACGAGCAGTACTTC. Encoded protein: CASSYPGGANEQYF.

This clonotype showed up many times. The gene calls are TRBV4-3 and TRBJ2-1; 11 bases line up with TRBD2. The CDR3 extends over 13 amino acids. The ends lost 4 bases at V and 10 bases at J; junction bases unmatched: 3. Germline loops: CDR1 LGHNA, CDR2 YSLEER. The CDR3 is CASSPRLAGEQFF. CDR3 nucleotide sequence: TGCGCCAGCAGCCCCAGACTAGCGGGAGAGCAGTTCTTC.

The chain couples TRBV12-3 or TRBV12-4 to TRBJ1-5; TRBD1 might be the D (6 bases). Trimming removed 5 bases from V and 5 bases from J, with 19 bases in between. The CDR3 spans 16 residues. The CDR3 nucleotides are TGTGCCAGCAGTAACCCGTGGGCCAGGGGAGATCAGCCCCAGCATTTT. Encoded protein: CASSNPWARGDQPQHF.

V and J are TRBV10-3 and TRBJ2-2; D unclear. Germline CDR1 reads ENHRY; CDR2 reads SYGVKD. Trimming took 7 bases from V and 3 from J, leaving 15 bases between them. The CDR3 extends over 15 amino acids. The CDR3 sequence: CAINPQSGYTGELFF. CDR3 DNA: TGTGCCATCAATCCCCAGTCGGGTTACACCGGGGAGCTGTTTTTT.

The J gene is TRBJ2-1, the V gene TRBV5-1; TRBD1 aligns across 9 bases. The germline V gene has CDR1 SGHRS and CDR2 YFSETQ. The CDR3 loop spans 15 amino acids. With 1 base clipped from V and 4 bases from J, the junction kept 3 bases outside the gene matches. The CDR3 loop reads CASSLMGQGYNEQFF. The CDR3 DNA sequence: TGCGCCAGCAGCTTGATGGGACAGGGTTACAATGAGCAGTTCTTC. Variable domain in full (rest from reference TRBV5-1 and TRBJ2-1): KAGVTQTPRYLIKTRGQQVTLSCSPISGHRSVSWYQQTPGQGLQFLFEYFSETQRNKGNFPGRFSGRQFSNSRSEMNVSTLELGDSALYLCASSLMGQGYNEQFFGPGTRLTVL.

This clonotype was seen repeatedly, ten times or more. The V call is TRBV28, the J call TRBJ1-4, with a possible D match to TRBD1 (5 bases). CDR1 and CDR2 from the germline V gene are MDHEN and SYDVKM. Trimming took 5 bases from V and 7 from J, leaving 14 bases between them. The CDR3 has 14 amino acids. The CDR3, as DNA: TGTGCCAGCAGTGCGGGGGGACTTGGTGAAAAACTGTTTTTT. It yields the protein CASSAGGLGEKLFF.